The 7 T cell receptor beta chains listed next were all sequenced from one sample in a study of cytomegalovirus exposure and HLA in healthy donors. Both 60 Vbeta primers and 13 Jbeta primers went into the PCR. The repertoire was sequenced with immunoSEQ multiplex PCR; TCRdb's copy has only in-frame clones and lacks some. This table holds roughly 98,000 clones, 75% to 85% found once. The sample was PBMCs. Receptors were obtained from a man between 18 and 29 years old in good health and CMV-seropositive.

V and J are TRBV7-9 and TRBJ1-4, with a weak D call TRBD1 (6 bases). Trimming took 1 base from V and 14 from J, leaving 8 bases between them. Germline CDR1 and CDR2: SEHNR and FQNEAQ (reference sequence). This CDR3 spans 11 amino acids. As DNA, the CDR3 is TGTGCCAGCAGCTTAGGCCAGGGGCTGTTTTTT. Protein product: CASSLGQGLFF.

V is TRBV5-1 and J is TRBJ1-1, with D possibly TRBD1 on 5 matching bases. V dropped 0 bases and J dropped 4 bases, with 16 bases sitting between them. The germline V gene has CDR1 SGHRS and CDR2 YFSETQ. The CDR3 consists of 16 residues. The DNA of the CDR3 is TGCGCCAGCAGCTTGGTTTCGGGGGAGAGAAGCACTGAAGCTTTCTTT. Amino acids: CASSLVSGERSTEAFF.

This clone was found a few times. The V call is TRBV28, the J call TRBJ1-2, with D possibly being TRBD1 (6 bases). V lost 2 bases and J lost 4, with 20 bases in between. Per the germline V gene, CDR1 is MDHEN and CDR2 is SYDVKM. The CDR3 consists of 17 residues. In nucleotides, the CDR3 is TGTGCCAGCAGTTTAGGGGGGGCCACCCAGGCCCGCTATGGCTACACCTTC. This codes for CASSLGGATQARYGYTF.

This chain uses TRBV19 with TRBJ2-1; possible D gene TRBD2, 6 bases. The CDR3 sequence is 13 residues long. The germline gives CDR1 LNHDA, CDR2 SQIVND (reference sequence). V was pared by 7 bases and J by 6 bases, with 13 bases between. The CDR3 loop reads CASTLGGLNEQFF. In nucleotides, the CDR3 is TGTGCCAGTACCTTGGGGGGACTCAATGAGCAGTTCTTC.

This clone was picked up a small number of times. The rearrangement links TRBV6-6 to TRBJ2-5; TRBD1 agrees at 8 bases. Trimming cost V 7 bases and J 4 bases; bases outside gene matches: 11. Germline V gene lookup returns CDR1 MNHNY and CDR2 SVGAGI (reference sequence). The CDR3 extends over 15 amino acids. The CDR3 reads CASTLTIGQGETQYF. In nucleotides, the CDR3 is TGTGCCAGCACCCTAACAATCGGACAGGGAGAGACCCAGTACTTC.

The chain carries TRBV7-9 and TRBJ1-1; 7 bases fit TRBD1. V lost 4 bases and J lost 4; bases outside the gene matches: 6. Germline values: CDR1 SEHNR, CDR2 FQNEAQ (reference sequence). The CDR3 spans 14 residues. The CDR3 DNA sequence: TGTGCCAGCAGCTATGACAGGGTACTCACTGAAGCTTTCTTT. It codes for CASSYDRVLTEAFF.

V usage is TRBV18 and J usage is TRBJ2-7; 10 nucleotides agree with TRBD2. V was clipped by 3 bases and J by 2 bases; unmatched bases: 4. The CDR3 has 15 residues. CDR1 KGHSH and CDR2 LQKENI come from the germline V gene. The CDR3 region has the DNA TGTGCCAGCTCACCCGGGACTAGCGAGACCTACGAGCAGTACTTC. Protein sequence: CASSPGTSETYEQYF. Using reference TRBV18 and TRBJ2-7 for the parts outside the CDR3, the full variable domain is NAGVMQNPRHLVRRRGQEARLRCSPMKGHSHVYWYRQLPEEGLKFMVYLQKENIIDESGMPKERFSAEFPKEGPSILRIQQVVRGDSAAYFCASSPGTSETYEQYFGPGTRLTVT.